Listed here is a single TCR beta chain. Its antigen remains unknown. The germline V and J ends were trimmed by 4 bases and 7 bases, with 18 bases remaining between them. In germline, CDR1 is SQVTM, CDR2 ANQGSEA. The CDR3 contains 14 residues. This specimen comes from a study of T cells after yellow fever vaccination. Study background: Libraries from low-cell-number fractions were prepared with the SMART-Seq v4 Ultra Low Input RNA kit.

Study-wide results and caveats: Abundant clonotypes from the bulk population could have been carried over as contaminants into FACS-sorted repertoires. After the booster, 96% of CD4 and more than 75% of CD8 primary-response clones were re-detected.

They built TCR cDNA with 5'RACE template switching, a step that put in a universal primer site and UMIs. TCRdb passed the 5' RACE reads through MiXCR, listing each CDR3 protein once. The data contain 300,000 to 400,000 distinct CDR3 sequences, around 6.4% of them seen just once; the ten biggest clones take up approximately 16%. The sequences come from PBMCs, collected 5 days after the yellow fever booster vaccination. The receptor was isolated from a man aged 30 to 45 who received the YFV17D yellow fever vaccine. The rearrangement joins TRBV29-1 to TRBJ2-3; D not resolved. In nucleotides, the CDR3 is TGCAGCGTTGCGGGCGAGCGAGTCGGGTATACGCAGTATTTT. It encodes CSVAGERVGYTQYF.